This T cell receptor beta chain derives from a study of T cells after yellow fever vaccination. Points from the study as a whole: Peaking on day 5 versus 15, the secondary response was faster but weaker. Once the booster was given, most primary-vaccination clones reappeared, at over 95% for CD4 and around 90% for CD8. CD4 and CD8 compartments shared a small share of clonotypes, likely from convergent recombination.

This clonotype was recorded a few times. Its specificity is unknown. Template-switching 5'RACE yielded the TCR cDNA; a universal primer site and UMIs were added in the process. TCRdb re-analysed the 5' RACE reads in MiXCR, keeping a single row per CDR3 protein. The repertoire holds tens of thousands of distinct CDR3 sequences, with just under 8% as singletons. CDR1 is SGDLS, CDR2 YYNGEE, per germline. Trimming removed 4 bases from V and 3 bases from J; junction bases left unmatched: 4. The CDR3 is 14 amino acids. The chain joins TRBV9 to TRBJ2-7; TRBD2 matches at 10 bases. The sequence was obtained from a man in his thirties or forties who received the YFV17D yellow fever vaccine. The material sequenced was CD8+ T cells sorted from PBMCs, taken on the day of the yellow fever booster vaccination. CDR3 in amino acids: CASSPSGSLYEQYF. CDR3 in DNA: TGTGCCAGCAGCCCTAGCGGGAGTCTCTACGAGCAGTACTTC.